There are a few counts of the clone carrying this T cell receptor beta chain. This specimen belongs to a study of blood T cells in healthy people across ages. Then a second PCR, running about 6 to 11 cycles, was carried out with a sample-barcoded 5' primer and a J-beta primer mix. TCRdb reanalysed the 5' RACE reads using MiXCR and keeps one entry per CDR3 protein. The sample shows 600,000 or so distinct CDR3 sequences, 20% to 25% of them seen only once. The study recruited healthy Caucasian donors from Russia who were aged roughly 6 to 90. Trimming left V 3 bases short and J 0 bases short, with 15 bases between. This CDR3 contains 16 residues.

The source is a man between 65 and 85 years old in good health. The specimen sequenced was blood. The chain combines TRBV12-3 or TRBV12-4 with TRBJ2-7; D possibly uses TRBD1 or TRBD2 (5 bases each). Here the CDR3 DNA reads TGTGCCAGCAGTTTTGAAGGGACCTTAAGCTCCTACGAGCAGTACTTC. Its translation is CASSFEGTLSSYEQYF.